Presented here are 20 T cell receptor beta chains from one specimen sequenced in a study of T cells after yellow fever vaccination. In TCRdb, the 5' RACE reads were re-called with MiXCR into one record per CDR3 protein. Counted here are roughly 300,000 distinct CDR3 sequences, roughly 6.8% occurring once; the ten biggest clones make up 15% to 20%. This sample comprised PBMCs, obtained about 41 days after the first yellow fever vaccination. These receptors came from a man younger than 30 who received the YFV17D yellow fever vaccine.

In this sample, this clonotype turned up many times. The chain employs TRBV28 and TRBJ2-5; unclear D gene. CDR3 length: 14 residues. Germline V CDR1 and CDR2: MDHEN, SYDVKM. The germline V and J ends were trimmed by 4 bases and 0 bases, with 9 bases remaining between them. This chain's CDR3 is CASSSGPNQETQYF. Written as DNA, the CDR3 is TGTGCCAGCAGTTCCGGACCCAACCAAGAGACCCAGTACTTC.

There are many counts of this clonotype. The CDR3 region has the DNA TGCGCCAGCAGGCCGGGGTTAACCTACAATGAGCAGTTCTTC. The encoded protein is CASRPGLTYNEQFF. The chain has TRBV5-1 and TRBJ2-1, with a possible D match to TRBD2 (5 bases). Germline CDR1 SGHRS, CDR2 YFSETQ. CDR3 length: 14 amino acids. The ends were cut back, 5 bases at V and 2 bases at J, with 11 bases in the middle.

This chain connects TRBV4-3 to TRBJ1-1; D is possibly TRBD1 (6 bases). The CDR3 loop spans 14 amino acids. The V gene's germline CDR1 is LGHNA and CDR2 YSLEER. V shed 0 bases and J shed 5 bases, with 10 bases lying between them. In nucleotides, the CDR3 is TGCGCCAGCAGCCAAGAAAAGGGGGGGACTGAAGCTTTCTTT. Residues: CASSQEKGGTEAFF.

The chain links TRBV3-1 to TRBJ2-1; tentative D call: TRBD2 (5 bases). Deletions cut 0 bases from V and 4 bases from J, with 13 bases between. CDR3 length: 16 amino acids. Germline V lookup: CDR1 LGHDT, CDR2 YNNKEL (reference sequence). The CDR3 here is CASSQDGGGSYNEQFF. The CDR3 DNA reads TGTGCCAGCAGCCAAGATGGTGGCGGGTCTTACAATGAGCAGTTCTTC.

The chain is built from TRBV9 and TRBJ2-1; 7 nucleotides align to TRBD1. V shed 0 bases and J 3 bases; nucleotides not matched to a gene: 3. The CDR3 contains 15 residues. Germline loops: CDR1 SGDLS, CDR2 YYNGEE. CDR3 bases: TGTGCCAGCAGCGTAGGGACAGGCAGCTACAATGAGCAGTTCTTC. Translation: CASSVGTGSYNEQFF.

This clonotype was counted at least ten times. The CDR3 sequence is CASSLARIGETQYF. CDR3 sequence (DNA): TGTGCCAGCAGCTTGGCCAGGATAGGCGAGACCCAGTACTTC. The chain joins TRBV5-4 to TRBJ2-5; D is ambiguous. There are 14 residues in the CDR3. Germline values: CDR1 SGHNT, CDR2 YYREEE (reference sequence). Trimming removed 0 bases at V and 5 bases at J, with 11 bases between. The full variable domain, rest sourced from reference TRBV5-4 and TRBJ2-5, is ETGVTQSPTHLIKTRGQQVTLRCSSQSGHNTVSWYQQALGQGPQFIFQYYREEENGRGNFPPRFSGLQFPNYSSELNVNALELDDSALYLCASSLARIGETQYFGPGTRLLVL.

This rearrangement joins TRBV5-5 to TRBJ1-1, with TRBD1 identical over 10 bases. Trimming took 9 bases from V and 1 from J; bases not matched to a gene: 15. CDR1 is SGHKS and CDR2 is YYEKEE in the germline V gene (reference sequence). There are 17 residues in the CDR3. CDR3 in DNA: TGTGCCACCAACGACAGGGGGCCAATTACTGGGAACACTGAAGCTTTCTTT. It specifies CATNDRGPITGNTEAFF.

CDR3 loop: CSASATGRGKNIQYF. In DNA form, the CDR3 reads TGCAGTGCTAGTGCAACAGGGAGAGGCAAAAACATTCAGTACTTC. The chain has TRBV20-1 and TRBJ2-4, with a possible D match to TRBD1 (6 bases). The V end lost 3 bases, the J end lost 3 bases, and 15 bases lay between the germline ends. The CDR3 covers 15 residues. Germline V gene data show CDR1 as DFQATT and CDR2 as SNEGSKA (reference sequence).

The chain joins TRBV12-3 or TRBV12-4 to TRBJ2-3; 15 bases match TRBD2. The CDR3 contains 18 residues. The V and J ends lost 5 bases and 3 bases, in that order; junction bases with no gene match: 9. CDR3 amino acids: CASSRGLAGGLRTDTQYF. The CDR3 nucleotides are TGTGCCAGCAGTAGAGGACTAGCGGGGGGGCTACGAACAGATACGCAGTATTTT.

This clonotype was picked up many times. The chain is built from TRBV12-5 and TRBJ2-7; TRBD1 aligns across 8 bases. The V gene's germline CDR1 is LGHNT and CDR2 FRNRAP. Unmatched junction bases numbered 10, after V lost 7 bases and J lost 5 bases. The CDR3 runs to 14 residues. CDR3 bases: TGTGCTAGTGAAAAGACAGGGGCCCCTCACGAGCAGTACTTC. This translates into CASEKTGAPHEQYF.

V and J are TRBV5-4 and TRBJ2-2; D gene unclear. This CDR3 is built from 16 residues. V was shortened by 0 bases and J by 0 bases, with 9 bases between the two germline ends. CDR1 is SGHNT, CDR2 YYREEE, per germline (reference sequence). CDR3 loop: CASSLGPKANTGELFF. The CDR3 nucleotides are TGTGCCAGCAGCTTGGGACCGAAGGCGAACACCGGGGAGCTGTTTTTT.

This clonotype was counted a few times. The chain uses TRBV2 and TRBJ1-4; 7 positions match TRBD1. V lost 6 bases and J lost 7; bases outside the gene matches: 11. In germline, CDR1 is SNHLY, CDR2 FYNNEI. The CDR3 covers 15 residues. The CDR3 loop is CASRYRQGSSEKLFF. For the CDR3, the DNA is TGTGCCAGCAGATACCGACAGGGATCCTCTGAAAAACTGTTTTTT.

This clonotype was recorded a few times. J is TRBJ2-3 and V is TRBV7-2, with 8 bases lining up with TRBD1. CDR1 is SGHTA, CDR2 FQGNSA, per germline. This CDR3 has 15 amino acids. Unmatched junction bases numbered 3, after V lost 1 base and J lost 3 bases. The chain's CDR3 is CASSLDRQGTDTQYF. The DNA for the CDR3 is TGTGCCAGCAGCTTAGATCGACAGGGGACAGATACGCAGTATTTT.

This clonotype came up many times. The chain uses TRBV24-1 and TRBJ2-1; a weak D match, TRBD1 (6 bases). Deletions cut 4 bases from V and 7 bases from J, with 19 bases between. Germline-derived CDR1 and CDR2 are KGHDR and SFDVKD. The CDR3 extends over 16 amino acids. The CDR3 DNA follows: TGTGCCACCAGTGACCAGGGGACCTCAGGCACGAATGAGCAGTTCTTC. It codes for CATSDQGTSGTNEQFF.

The table lists this clonotype with many counts. The chain couples TRBV12-3 or TRBV12-4 to TRBJ2-5; D gene unclear. Trimming stripped 6 bases from V and 2 bases from J, with 10 bases between. The CDR3 length is 13 residues. CDR3 in DNA: TGTGCCAGCAGCTACAACTCACAAGAGACCCAGTACTTC. It translates to CASSYNSQETQYF.

The chain carries TRBV4-3 and TRBJ1-6; perhaps TRBD1 as D (5 bases). The CDR3 extends over 14 amino acids. In germline, CDR1 is LGHNA, CDR2 YSLEER. Between the trimmed V and J ends, which lost 2 bases and 9 bases, there was a span of 11 bases. CDR3 amino acids: CASSQIRVRSPLHF. In DNA form, the CDR3 reads TGCGCCAGCAGCCAAATCAGGGTCCGTTCACCCCTCCACTTT.

There are many counts of this clonotype. The rearrangement uses TRBV20-1 and TRBJ2-7; weak D call: TRBD1 (7 bases). The CDR3 is 13 residues long. The germline V gene encodes CDR1 DFQATT and CDR2 SNEGSKA (reference sequence). V lost 3 bases to trimming and J lost 4 bases, with 13 bases between them. The CDR3 region is CSARQGGSYEQYV. The CDR3 DNA follows: TGCAGTGCTAGGCAGGGGGGTAGTTACGAGCAGTACGTC.

This clonotype was picked up many times. The chain is built from TRBV4-1 and TRBJ2-1, with 12 bases lining up with TRBD2. CDR3 length equals 21 residues. Germline V lookup: CDR1 MGHRA, CDR2 YSYEKL. Trimming at V came to 4 bases and at J to 4 bases, leaving 20 bases not matched to a gene. Here the CDR3 reads CASSPPTGGSSGGARYNEQFF. Here the CDR3 DNA reads TGCGCCAGCAGCCCCCCTACCGGGGGGTCTAGCGGGGGGGCACGTTACAATGAGCAGTTCTTC.

The chain uses TRBV7-3 and TRBJ2-5; 8 positions match TRBD1. Germline CDR1 SGHTA, CDR2 FQGTGA. The trim removed 4 bases at V and 5 bases at J, leaving 9 bases unmatched. The CDR3 is made up of 15 amino acids. The CDR3 protein is CASSYSGGAGETQYF. The CDR3 DNA sequence: TGTGCCAGCAGCTATTCAGGGGGCGCGGGGGAGACCCAGTACTTC. Filled out from reference TRBV7-3 and TRBJ2-5, the complete variable domain reads GAGVSQTPSNKVTEKGKYVELRCDPISGHTALYWYRQSLGQGPEFLIYFQGTGAADDSGLPNDRFFAVRPEGSVSTLKIQRTERGDSAVYLCASSYSGGAGETQYFGPGTRLLVL.

A single count supports this clonotype. The chain employs TRBV5-4 and TRBJ2-3; 7 bases align to TRBD2. Germline V gene data show CDR1 as SGHNT and CDR2 as YYREEE (reference sequence). The length of the CDR3 is 17 residues. J lost 5 bases, V lost 0 bases, and 12 bases had no gene match. The chain's CDR3 is CASSLGTAGERLDTQYF. CDR3 coding DNA: TGTGCCAGCAGCTTGGGTACGGCGGGGGAAAGGTTAGATACGCAGTATTTT.